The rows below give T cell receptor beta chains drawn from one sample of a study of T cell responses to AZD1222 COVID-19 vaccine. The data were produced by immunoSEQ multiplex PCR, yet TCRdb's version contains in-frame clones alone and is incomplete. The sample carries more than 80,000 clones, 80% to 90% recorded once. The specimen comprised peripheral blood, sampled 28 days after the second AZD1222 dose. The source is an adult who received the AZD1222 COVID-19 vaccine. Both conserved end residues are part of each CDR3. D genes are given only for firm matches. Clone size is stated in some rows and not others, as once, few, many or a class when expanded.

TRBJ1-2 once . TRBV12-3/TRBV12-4 TGTGCCAGCAGCTTCGATAACTATGGCTACACCTTC CASSFDNYGYTF
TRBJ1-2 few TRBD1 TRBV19 TGTGCCAGTAGGAAGGGGGACAGCGAGAACTATGGCTACACCTTC CASRKGDSENYGYTF
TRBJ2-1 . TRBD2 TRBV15 TGTGCCACCAGGAGTCGTAGCGGGAGGATTGAGCAGTTCTTC CATRSRSGRIEQFF
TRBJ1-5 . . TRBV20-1 TGCAGTGCTAGTGAGGCGAGCGGCAATCAGCCCCAGCATTTT CSASEASGNQPQHF
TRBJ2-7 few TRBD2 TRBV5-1 TGCGCCAGCAGCGTATGGACGGGGGGAGCCTACGAGCAGTACTTC CASSVWTGGAYEQYF
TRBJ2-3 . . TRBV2 TGTGCCAGCAGTGCCGGGGATACGCAGTATTTT CASSAGDTQYF
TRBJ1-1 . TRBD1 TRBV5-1 TGCGCCAGCAGCTGGGACAGGGACACTGAAGCTTTCTTT CASSWDRDTEAFF
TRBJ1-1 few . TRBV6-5 TGTGCCAGCAGCCAAAGGTACCTTGAAGCTTTCTTT CASSQRYLEAFF
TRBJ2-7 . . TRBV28 TGTGCCAGCAGTTTGTTACAGGGCTCCTACGAGCAGTACTTC CASSLLQGSYEQYF
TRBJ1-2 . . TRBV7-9 TGTGCCAGCAGCCTCCCGGCGCGTAACTATGGCTACACCTTC CASSLPARNYGYTF
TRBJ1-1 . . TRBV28 TGTGCCAGCATGGCGGGGCCGAACACTGAAGCTTTCTTT CASMAGPNTEAFF
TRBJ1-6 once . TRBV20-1 TGCAGTGCTTTCTCGGGGTCACCCCTCCACTTT CSAFSGSPLHF
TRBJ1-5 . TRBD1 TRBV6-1 TGTGCCAGCAGTGAACGGACAGGGGCGAGTCAGCCCCAGCATTTT CASSERTGASQPQHF
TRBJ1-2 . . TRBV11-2 TGTGCCAGCAGCTCAGAAGGCTATGGCTACACCTTC CASSSEGYGYTF
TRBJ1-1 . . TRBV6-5 TGTGCCAGTATGTCCCCCTTTCGCACTGAAGCTTTCTTT CASMSPFRTEAFF
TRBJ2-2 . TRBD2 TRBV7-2 TGTGCCAGCAGCCCCCTGGTAGCGGGGAACACCGGGGAGCTGTTTTTT CASSPLVAGNTGELFF
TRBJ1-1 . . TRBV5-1 TGCGCCAGCAGCTCCACAAGACAGGTGAACACTGAAGCTTTCTTT CASSSTRQVNTEAFF
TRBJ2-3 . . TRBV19 TGTGCCAGTACCCCGAGGCGACCCACGACCCGACCGGGCACAGATACGCAGTATTTT CASTPRRPTTRPGTDTQYF
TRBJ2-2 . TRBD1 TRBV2 TGTGCCAGCAGTATGGGACAGGTTACCGGGGAGCTGTTTTTT CASSMGQVTGELFF
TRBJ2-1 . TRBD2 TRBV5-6 TGTGCCAGCAGCATCACCGGGACTAGCGGGAGTCAGGAGCAGTTCTTC CASSITGTSGSQEQFF
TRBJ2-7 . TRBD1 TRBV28 TGTGCCAGCAGCCCCGACAGGGAAGAGCAGTACTTC CASSPDREEQYF
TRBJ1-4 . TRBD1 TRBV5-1 TGCGCCAGCAGCTACGGGACAGGCCGCCTTAATGAAAAACTGTTTTTT CASSYGTGRLNEKLFF
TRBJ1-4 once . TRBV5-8 TGTGCCAGCAGCTTGGGCCTCGGGACGGTCGCAACTAATGAAAAACTGTTTTTT CASSLGLGTVATNEKLFF
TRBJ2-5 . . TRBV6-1 TGTGCCAGCAGTGAATGGCAGCAAGAGACCCAGTACTTC CASSEWQQETQYF
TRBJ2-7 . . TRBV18 TGTGCCAGCTCACCACCTAGGTTTTACGACGAGCAGTACTTC CASSPPRFYDEQYF
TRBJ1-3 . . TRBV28 TGTGCCAGCAGTTTATTAGGGGGGAACACCATATATTTT CASSLLGGNTIYF
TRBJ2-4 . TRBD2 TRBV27 TGTGCCAGCAGCAAGCGGGGACTAGCCAAAAACATTCAGTACTTC CASSKRGLAKNIQYF
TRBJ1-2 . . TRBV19 TGTGCCAGTAGCGAACGGATAGAGGATGGCTACACCTTC CASSERIEDGYTF
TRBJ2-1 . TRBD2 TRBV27 TGTGCCAGCAGGAGGGGACTAGCGGGAGTCTACAATGAGCAGTTCTTC CASRRGLAGVYNEQFF
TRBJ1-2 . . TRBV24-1 TGTGCCACCAGTGCCCAGGGAACCGGCTATGGCTACACCTTC CATSAQGTGYGYTF
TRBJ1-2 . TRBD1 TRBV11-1 TGTGCCAGCAGCCAATACGGGACAGGGGTTCTCGAGGGCTACACCTTC CASSQYGTGVLEGYTF
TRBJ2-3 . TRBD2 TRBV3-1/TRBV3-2 TGTGCCAGCAGCGCCCGACTGGGGGGGTCGAACACAGATACGCAGTATTTT CASSARLGGSNTDTQYF
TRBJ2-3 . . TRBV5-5 TGTGCCAGCAGTTTGACGGCCCAGAGTCCTCAGTATTTT CASSLTAQSPQYF
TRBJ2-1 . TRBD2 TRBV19 TGTGCCACTGCCCGTAGCGGGACAAATGAGCAGTTCTTC CATARSGTNEQFF
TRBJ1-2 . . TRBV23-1 TGCGCCAGCCCCCCGACCTATGGCTACACCTTC CASPPTYGYTF
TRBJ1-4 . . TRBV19 TGTGCCAGTAGTATACCCGGAGGCAATAATGAAAAACTGTTTTTT CASSIPGGNNEKLFF
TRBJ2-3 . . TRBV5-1 TGCGCCAGCAGCTTGCGGGGATCGGCAGATACGCAGTATTTT CASSLRGSADTQYF
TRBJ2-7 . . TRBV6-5 TGTGCCAGCAGTTACGGCCAGGGGCACTACGAGCAGTACTTC CASSYGQGHYEQYF
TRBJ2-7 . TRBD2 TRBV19 TGTGCCAGTAGTATCCTAGCGGGAGGGTACGAGCAGTACTTC CASSILAGGYEQYF
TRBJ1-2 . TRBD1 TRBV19 TGTGCCAGTAGTGCCGAAGGACAGGGGGGTAACTATGGCTACACCTTC CASSAEGQGGNYGYTF
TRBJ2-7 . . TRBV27 TGTGCCAGCAGTTTATCCGAAGGGGGGGTTCACGAGCAGTACTTC CASSLSEGGVHEQYF